What follows describes a single T cell receptor (beta chain). Its antigen is undetermined. Method: immunoSEQ multiplex PCR; TCRdb's copy keeps in-frame clones and lacks some. Among roughly 11,000 clones listed, around 87% were seen once. The CDR3 loop spans 13 amino acids. Germline CDR1 is SGHRS and CDR2 is YFSETQ. V was trimmed by 3 bases and J by 6 bases, leaving 12 bases between them. The data stem from a study of a mutant IDH1 vaccine in newly diagnosed glioma. Time point denoted: week 5, during vaccination. Every single dose of the vaccine, 300 ug of mutant IDH1 20-mer peptide, came with topical imiquimod.

The clonotype was recovered from a woman aged 40-49 years with glioma. Some clones in this sample may be carry-over from other donors' samples. This sequence joins TRBV5-1 and TRBJ2-5; unclear D gene. The sequencing used PBMCs, collected from a glioma patient whose treatment included an IDH1 peptide vaccine. The CDR3 spells CASSSDSPKTQYF. The CDR3 DNA reads TGCGCCAGCAGCTCCGACTCACCGAAGACCCAGTACTTC.